A single T cell receptor (beta chain) is shown here with its context. As yet, its antigen is unknown. The CDR3 goes on 3 residues after the read ends, and that part is filled in from the germline J gene. The sample belongs to a study of T cells in women clearing cervical HPV infection. The overall study: Case blood drawn at lesion detection; control blood after infection cleared. With HLA typing for only a few women, HLA confounding remains possible.

General study points: Combining TCR richness with V gene abundances gave around 0.83 AUC.

Dot-blot hybridization genotyped cervical HPV amplified with MY09/MY11 PCR. Assay used: immunoSEQ multiplex PCR; TCRdb lists only in-frame clones, some missing. The ten most abundant clones cover 6.4% of a sample with some 40,000 clones. Germline loops: CDR1 SGHTA, CDR2 FQGNSA. V lost 4 bases to trimming and J lost 5 bases, with 8 bases between them. The CDR3 totals 12 residues. Sequenced input: blood buffy coat. This TCR came from a woman between 18 and 70 years old with a cervical HPV16 infection that either progressed to CIN3+ or cleared (not recorded which). The rearrangement uses TRBV7-2 and TRBJ1-2, with D perhaps TRBD1 (5 bases). The covered CDR3 bases are TGTGCCAGCAGCTCAACAGGTTATGGC. Its protein is CASSSTGYG. The entire CDR3 protein is CASSSTGYGYTF.